This is a list of T cell receptor beta chains from one sample in a study of blood T cells in healthy people across ages. MiXCR, run by TCRdb on the 5' RACE reads, gives a single entry per CDR3 protein. The profile shows approximately 1.5 million distinct CDR3 sequences, roughly two fifths of them singletons. The sequencing sample was made of blood. Receptors originate from a woman aged 18-29 years in good health. Both conserved end residues are part of each CDR3. The order of the fields is clone size, D gene, V gene, J gene, CDR3 protein, CDR3 DNA. The D gene is left open where the match is weak. Size values are once, few and many counts, or a class for expanded clones, and some rows have none.

clone_size: .; d_call: .; v_call: TRBV12-3/TRBV12-4; j_call: TRBJ2-5; cdr3_aa: CVSSSRGGETQYF; cdr3_nt: TGTGTCAGCAGTTCCAGGGGTGGGGAGACCCAGTACTTC
clone_size: .; d_call: .; v_call: TRBV28; j_call: TRBJ2-7; cdr3_aa: CASSFYKKTYEQYF; cdr3_nt: TGTGCCAGCAGTTTTTATAAAAAAACCTACGAGCAGTACTTC
clone_size: .; d_call: .; v_call: TRBV5-1; j_call: TRBJ2-1; cdr3_aa: CASSLPSLGLSDPSYNEQFF; cdr3_nt: TGCGCCAGCAGCTTACCCTCCCTCGGACTATCGGACCCTTCCTACAATGAGCAGTTCTTC
clone_size: .; d_call: TRBD2; v_call: TRBV6-5; j_call: TRBJ2-7; cdr3_aa: CAGSDGLAYEQYF; cdr3_nt: TGTGCCGGCAGTGATGGACTAGCCTACGAGCAGTACTTC
clone_size: .; d_call: TRBD1; v_call: TRBV2; j_call: TRBJ1-1; cdr3_aa: CASRPTGIGTEAFF; cdr3_nt: TGTGCCAGCAGACCGACAGGGATCGGCACTGAAGCTTTCTTT
clone_size: .; d_call: TRBD2; v_call: TRBV11-2; j_call: TRBJ2-1; cdr3_aa: CASSSVSGDNEQFF; cdr3_nt: TGTGCCAGCAGCTCGGTTAGCGGGGACAATGAGCAGTTCTTC
clone_size: once; d_call: TRBD2; v_call: TRBV7-9; j_call: TRBJ2-1; cdr3_aa: CASSVVGRGYEQFF; cdr3_nt: TGTGCCAGCAGCGTAGTGGGGAGGGGCTATGAGCAGTTCTTC
clone_size: many; d_call: .; v_call: TRBV7-2; j_call: TRBJ2-1; cdr3_aa: CASSFHNEQFF; cdr3_nt: TGTGCCAGCAGCTTCCACAATGAGCAGTTCTTC
clone_size: few; d_call: TRBD1; v_call: TRBV5-1; j_call: TRBJ1-2; cdr3_aa: CASGQGSNYGYTF; cdr3_nt: TGCGCCAGTGGACAGGGATCTAACTATGGCTACACCTTC
clone_size: .; d_call: .; v_call: TRBV29-1; j_call: TRBJ2-3; cdr3_aa: CSVVWGGGTDTQYF; cdr3_nt: TGCAGCGTCGTTTGGGGTGGGGGGACTGATACGCAGTATTTT
clone_size: .; d_call: .; v_call: TRBV4-3; j_call: TRBJ2-7; cdr3_aa: CASSQSTGSSYNEQYF; cdr3_nt: TGCGCCAGCAGCCAGTCAACAGGGAGCTCCTACAATGAGCAGTACTTC
clone_size: .; d_call: .; v_call: TRBV6-5; j_call: TRBJ2-1; cdr3_aa: CASSYSRAGNNEQFF; cdr3_nt: TGTGCCAGCAGTTACTCGAGGGCAGGGAACAATGAGCAGTTCTTC
clone_size: .; d_call: TRBD1; v_call: TRBV6-2/TRBV6-3; j_call: TRBJ2-4; cdr3_aa: CASSYQLDRGRQEYSIQYF; cdr3_nt: TGTGCCAGCAGTTACCAGTTGGACAGGGGGCGTCAGGAATATTCCATTCAGTACTTC
clone_size: many; d_call: .; v_call: TRBV7-9; j_call: TRBJ2-7; cdr3_aa: CASSSFTDYEQYF; cdr3_nt: TGTGCCAGCAGCTCGTTTACAGACTACGAGCAGTACTTC
clone_size: few; d_call: .; v_call: TRBV27; j_call: TRBJ1-6; cdr3_aa: CASTNQGSLSPLHF; cdr3_nt: TGTGCCAGCACGAATCAGGGGTCCCTCTCACCCCTCCACTTT
clone_size: .; d_call: .; v_call: TRBV29-1; j_call: TRBJ1-1; cdr3_aa: CSVAGLLEAFF; cdr3_nt: TGCAGCGTGGCCGGGTTGCTTGAAGCTTTCTTT
clone_size: .; d_call: .; v_call: TRBV7-9; j_call: TRBJ2-1; cdr3_aa: CASSRVGGNREQFF; cdr3_nt: TGTGCCAGCAGCCGCGTAGGGGGAAATAGGGAGCAGTTCTTC
clone_size: .; d_call: .; v_call: TRBV3-1; j_call: TRBJ2-2; cdr3_aa: CASSQGRSPGELFF; cdr3_nt: TGTGCCAGCAGCCAAGGGCGGTCCCCCGGGGAGCTGTTTTTT
clone_size: .; d_call: .; v_call: TRBV5-1; j_call: TRBJ1-1; cdr3_aa: CASSLASTNTEAFF; cdr3_nt: TGCGCCAGCAGCTTGGCCAGCACGAACACTGAAGCTTTCTTT
clone_size: .; d_call: .; v_call: TRBV11-2; j_call: TRBJ1-4; cdr3_aa: CASSSVDEKLFF; cdr3_nt: TGTGCCAGCAGCTCAGTCGATGAAAAACTGTTTTTT
clone_size: .; d_call: TRBD2; v_call: TRBV6-5; j_call: TRBJ2-7; cdr3_aa: CASSSIAGGPYEQYF; cdr3_nt: TGTGCCAGCAGTTCGATAGCGGGGGGGCCGTACGAGCAGTACTTC
clone_size: few; d_call: TRBD1; v_call: TRBV29-1; j_call: TRBJ2-2; cdr3_aa: CSVDSGTGNTGELFF; cdr3_nt: TGCAGCGTTGACTCCGGGACAGGGAACACCGGGGAGCTGTTTTTT
clone_size: .; d_call: .; v_call: TRBV27; j_call: TRBJ2-1; cdr3_aa: CASSPLGQGWINEQFF; cdr3_nt: TGTGCCAGCAGCCCCCTAGGGCAGGGCTGGATCAATGAGCAGTTCTTC
clone_size: .; d_call: .; v_call: TRBV12-3/TRBV12-4; j_call: TRBJ2-3; cdr3_aa: CASSVVQPGGQYF; cdr3_nt: TGTGCCAGCAGTGTAGTACAGCCTGGGGGGCAGTATTTT
clone_size: few; d_call: .; v_call: TRBV4-2; j_call: TRBJ2-7; cdr3_aa: CASSQTGSLYEQYF; cdr3_nt: TGTGCCAGCAGCCAAACCGGGTCCCTGTACGAGCAGTACTTC
clone_size: .; d_call: TRBD1; v_call: TRBV4-3; j_call: TRBJ1-2; cdr3_aa: CASSQGIDRGGDGYTF; cdr3_nt: TGCGCCAGCAGCCAAGGAATTGACAGGGGGGGTGATGGCTACACCTTC
clone_size: .; d_call: TRBD1; v_call: TRBV20-1; j_call: TRBJ1-1; cdr3_aa: CSAGRPKPGTAKNTEAFF; cdr3_nt: TGCAGTGCTGGACGACCTAAACCCGGGACAGCGAAGAACACTGAAGCTTTCTTT
clone_size: .; d_call: .; v_call: TRBV12-3/TRBV12-4; j_call: TRBJ2-1; cdr3_aa: CASSLSGGGNYNEQFF; cdr3_nt: TGTGCCAGCAGTTTAAGCGGCGGGGGCAACTACAATGAGCAGTTCTTC
clone_size: few; d_call: .; v_call: TRBV28; j_call: TRBJ2-7; cdr3_aa: CASSLFLGEVPYNEQYF; cdr3_nt: TGTGCCAGCAGTTTATTCTTGGGGGAGGTCCCCTACAATGAGCAGTACTTC
clone_size: .; d_call: TRBD1; v_call: TRBV18; j_call: TRBJ2-4; cdr3_aa: CASSTRTGLERNIQYF; cdr3_nt: TGTGCCAGCTCAACCCGGACAGGTCTCGAAAGAAACATTCAGTACTTC
clone_size: .; d_call: TRBD2; v_call: TRBV12-3/TRBV12-4; j_call: TRBJ2-1; cdr3_aa: CASTELAGGTNEQFF; cdr3_nt: TGTGCCAGCACCGAACTAGCGGGAGGAACGAATGAGCAGTTCTTC
clone_size: few; d_call: .; v_call: TRBV15; j_call: TRBJ2-1; cdr3_aa: CATSRDLMQLRANEQFF; cdr3_nt: TGTGCCACCAGCAGAGATCTCATGCAGTTGCGCGCGAATGAGCAGTTCTTC
clone_size: .; d_call: .; v_call: TRBV19; j_call: TRBJ1-2; cdr3_aa: CASAWGANNYGYTF; cdr3_nt: TGTGCCAGTGCATGGGGGGCGAATAACTATGGCTACACCTTC